One and the same sample provided the 30 T cell receptor beta chains below, sequenced in a study of T cell responses to AZD1222 COVID-19 vaccine (dated by TCRdb to the early 2020s). The method was the immunoSEQ multiplex PCR assay. TCRdb mirrors the immuneACCESS table, restricted to in-frame sequences. Some clones are absent from its copies; in checked studies, under half trace to an unresolved V gene, and the reason for the others is unknown. For this sample there are nearly 110,000 clones; around nine tenths appear just once. The ten largest clones capture roughly 5% of the sample. The intended sense of this specimen's time point label: about 28 days (+/-7) after the second vaccine dose. This material consisted of peripheral blood, taken 28 days after the second AZD1222 dose. The source of these receptors is an adult who received the AZD1222 COVID-19 vaccine.

The chain links TRBV5-1 to TRBJ1-2; D gene ambiguous. Between the trimmed V and J ends, which lost 0 bases and 4 bases, there was a span of 13 bases. CDR3 length equals 15 residues. Germline assignment: CDR1 SGHRS and CDR2 YFSETQ. CDR3: CASSLGEGFRYGYTF. CDR3 nucleotide sequence: TGCGCCAGCAGCTTGGGGGAGGGATTTCGCTATGGCTACACCTTC.

The table lists this clone with a few counts. The chain has TRBV3-1 (or the pseudogene TRBV3-2) and TRBJ1-1, with TRBD1 as a possible D gene (5 bases). V dropped 1 base and J dropped 4 bases, with 13 bases sitting between them. This CDR3 is 15 amino acids long. The germline CDR1 and CDR2 sequences are LGHDT and YNNKEL (reference sequence). The CDR3, as DNA: TGTGCCAGCAGCCAAGCTAGGGGATGGGGCACTGAAGCTTTCTTT. This codes for CASSQARGWGTEAFF.

The chain employs TRBV6-5 and TRBJ2-2; D may correspond to TRBD1 or TRBD2 (5 bases each). CDR3 size: 13 residues. Germline CDR1 reads MNHEY; CDR2 reads SVGAGI. Trimming shortened V by 7 bases and J by 13 bases, and 19 bases separated the two germline ends. The CDR3 DNA is TGTGCCAGCATGCATGGGTACTCAGGGACGCTGTTTTTT. Translated: CASMHGYSGTLFF.

The V gene is TRBV6-6, the J gene TRBJ1-2; tentative D call: TRBD1 (5 bases). The germline V gene has CDR1 MNHNY and CDR2 SVGAGI (reference sequence). V was pared by 5 bases and J by 8 bases, with 18 bases between. The CDR3 covers 14 residues. The CDR3 sequence is CASSTPTVGGGYTF. For the CDR3, the DNA is TGTGCCAGCAGTACCCCCACAGTCGGGGGGGGCTACACCTTC.

The gene calls are TRBV4-3 and TRBJ2-1, with 8 bases fitting TRBD1. The V and J ends lost 0 bases and 9 bases, in that order; junction bases with no gene match: 13. Per germline, CDR1 LGHNA and CDR2 YSLEER. This CDR3 has 17 amino acids. The DNA of the CDR3 is TGCGCCAGCAGCCAAGATCGGGGCAAGGACAGGGTTATTGAGCAGTTCTTC. Translation gives CASSQDRGKDRVIEQFF.

This chain links TRBV3-1 (or the pseudogene TRBV3-2) with TRBJ2-2; maybe TRBD2 (6 bases). The V end was cut by 4 bases, the J end by 7 bases, with 19 bases between. This CDR3 comprises 16 residues. Germline CDR1 LGHDT, CDR2 YNNKEL (reference sequence). The CDR3 DNA sequence: TGTGCCAGCAGCCCAGCTTTCGGGGGTGGAAGCGGGGAGCTGTTTTTT. This sequence encodes CASSPAFGGGSGELFF.

The V gene is TRBV7-9, the J gene TRBJ2-7, with 11 positions matching TRBD2. The CDR3 covers 15 residues. The germline V gene has CDR1 SEHNR and CDR2 FQNEAQ (reference sequence). The trim removed 1 base at V and 5 bases at J, leaving 4 bases unmatched. CDR3: CASSLGLLAGDEQYF. The DNA of the CDR3 is TGTGCCAGCAGCTTAGGCTTACTAGCGGGGGACGAGCAGTACTTC.

The J gene is TRBJ2-6, the V gene TRBV19; TRBD1 aligns across 11 bases. Germline lookup yields CDR1 LNHDA and CDR2 SQIVND (reference sequence). This CDR3 has 19 amino acids. V was clipped by 2 bases and J by 1 base; unmatched bases: 7. CDR3 region: CASSIPGQGVGSGANVLTF. The CDR3 nucleotides are TGTGCCAGTAGTATACCGGGACAGGGGGTAGGTTCTGGGGCCAACGTCCTGACTTTC.

The V and J genes are TRBV6-5 and TRBJ1-2; D unclear. This CDR3 is 11 amino acids long. Trimming took 6 bases from V and 3 from J, leaving 5 bases between them. Germline CDR1 is MNHEY and CDR2 is SVGAGI. The CDR3 nucleotides are TGTGCCAGCAGGGGTGACTATGGCTACACCTTC. Protein sequence: CASRGDYGYTF.

With regard to this clone: The identical CDR3 is also encoded by other nucleotide sequences in the sample. The chain carries TRBV18 and TRBJ2-5; no clear D. The CDR3 is 13 residues long. CDR1 and CDR2 (germline): KGHSH, LQKENI. V lost 2 bases, J lost 2 bases, and 6 bases lay in between. The CDR3 protein is CASSPRQQETQYF. In DNA form, the CDR3 reads TGTGCCAGCTCACCAAGACAACAAGAGACCCAGTACTTC.

The chain is built from TRBV2 and TRBJ1-2; 8 bases map to TRBD1. Germline V gene lookup returns CDR1 SNHLY and CDR2 FYNNEI. CDR3 length: 14 residues. Unmatched junction bases numbered 5, after V lost 4 bases and J lost 4 bases. DNA of the CDR3: TGTGCCAGCAGTGTACAGGGGGTCGGCTATGGCTACACCTTC. It is translated as CASSVQGVGYGYTF. Drawing the rest from reference TRBV2 and TRBJ1-2, the complete variable domain is EPEVTQTPSHQVTQMGQEVILRCVPISNHLYFYWYRQILGQKVEFLVSFYNNEISEKSEIFDDQFSVERPDGSNFTLKIRSTKLEDSAMYFCASSVQGVGYGYTFGSGTRLTVV.

V usage is TRBV18 and J usage is TRBJ1-6, with a tentative D call TRBD1 (6 bases). From germline, CDR1 is KGHSH and CDR2 LQKENI. Trimming removed 2 bases from V and 10 bases from J, with 12 bases in between. The CDR3 is 14 amino acids. This CDR3 is CASSPTGSDSPLHF. The CDR3 nucleotides read TGTGCCAGCTCACCAACAGGGTCAGACTCACCCCTCCACTTT.

A single count supports this clone. The chain carries TRBV5-8 and TRBJ1-4; 8 bases fit TRBD1. J gave up 5 bases and V 4 bases, and 13 bases lay outside the gene matches. This CDR3 is 17 amino acids long. Germline V gene data show CDR1 as SGHTS and CDR2 as YDEGEE. The CDR3 bases are TGTGCCAGCAGCCCAGACAGGGGACAATGGTGGAATGAAAAACTGTTTTTT. Translation: CASSPDRGQWWNEKLFF.

The chain links TRBV6-1 to TRBJ1-5; D gene uncertain. Trimming removed 0 bases at V and 7 bases at J, with 1 base between. The length of the CDR3 is 11 residues. CDR1 MNHNS and CDR2 SASEGT come from the germline V gene. The CDR3 protein is CASSEAQPQHF. In DNA form, the CDR3 reads TGTGCCAGCAGTGAAGCCCAGCCCCAGCATTTT.

The V call is TRBV10-3, the J call TRBJ2-7, with D possibly TRBD2 on 5 matching bases. Trimming removed 6 bases from V and 6 bases from J, with 12 bases in between. Germline V CDR1 and CDR2: ENHRY, SYGVKD. The CDR3 has 12 amino acids. The CDR3 spells CAIRGAGGEQYF. The CDR3 nucleotides read TGTGCCATCAGGGGTGCGGGCGGCGAGCAGTACTTC.

The chain uses TRBV5-6 and TRBJ2-3; 7 bases align to TRBD1. After removal of 3 bases from V and 9 bases from J, the junction contained 22 bases not matched to a gene. Germline CDR1 and CDR2: SGHDT and YYEEEE. This CDR3 comprises 18 residues. CDR3 in amino acids: CASSSTVEQGTIRGTQYF. The CDR3 DNA follows: TGTGCCAGCAGCTCGACCGTGGAACAGGGGACCATTCGGGGAACGCAGTATTTT. The full variable domain, with the rest looked up from reference TRBV5-6 and TRBJ2-3, is DAGVTQSPTHLIKTRGQQVTLRCSPKSGHDTVSWYQQALGQGPQFIFQYYEEEERQRGNFPDRFSGHQFPNYSSELNVNALLLGDSALYLCASSSTVEQGTIRGTQYFGPGTRLTVL.

The rearrangement joins TRBV6-1 to TRBJ1-4; D not resolved. Between the trimmed V and J ends, which lost 3 bases and 7 bases, there was a span of 12 bases. This CDR3 is 14 amino acids long. Germline CDR1 and CDR2: MNHNS and SASEGT. Written as DNA, the CDR3 is TGTGCCAGCAGTGATGGCTCAGCTATTGAAAAACTGTTTTTT. Its translation is CASSDGSAIEKLFF.

The rearrangement links TRBV15 to TRBJ2-7; no definite D call. The V gene's germline CDR1 is LNHNV and CDR2 YYDKDF (reference sequence). The CDR3 loop spans 13 amino acids. Deletions cut 0 bases from V and 2 bases from J, with 5 bases between. The CDR3 loop is CATSRDLAYEQYF. The CDR3 nucleotides read TGTGCCACCAGCAGAGATTTGGCCTACGAGCAGTACTTC.

The chain couples TRBV6-2 or TRBV6-3 to TRBJ2-7, with D possibly being TRBD2 (5 bases). V lost 2 bases and J lost 3, with 11 bases in between. Germline CDR1 and CDR2: MNHEY and SVGEGT. CDR3 length: 14 residues. CDR3 sequence reads: CASSYHGLSYEQYF. The CDR3 DNA reads TGTGCCAGCAGTTACCATGGACTGAGCTACGAGCAGTACTTC.

J is TRBJ1-2 and V is TRBV9; a possible D gene is TRBD1 (6 bases). V shed 0 bases and J shed 4 bases, with 13 bases lying between them. This CDR3 is 15 amino acids long. In germline, CDR1 is SGDLS, CDR2 YYNGEE. As DNA, the CDR3 is TGTGCCAGCAGCGTAGGTGGGGGCGCAGGCTATGGCTACACCTTC. Protein sequence: CASSVGGGAGYGYTF.

The J gene is TRBJ1-1, the V gene TRBV2; possibly TRBD1 for D (6 bases). V was cut by 7 bases and J by 4 bases, with 7 bases left in between. The germline V gene encodes CDR1 SNHLY and CDR2 FYNNEI. The length of the CDR3 is 11 residues. CDR3 nucleotides: TGTGCCAGCATGGGGGCCACTGAAGCTTTCTTT. Protein product: CASMGATEAFF.

The V gene is TRBV4-1, the J gene TRBJ2-3; a possible D gene is TRBD1 (6 bases). Germline loops: CDR1 MGHRA, CDR2 YSYEKL. This CDR3 is 18 amino acids long. The V end lost 1 base, the J end lost 5 bases, and 22 bases lay between the germline ends. The CDR3 DNA is TGCGCCAGCAGCCAAGCCATTTTGGGGGCTGGAGATGGAGATACGCAGTATTTT. Amino acids: CASSQAILGAGDGDTQYF.

The gene calls are TRBV2 and TRBJ1-1; D remains unclear. The CDR3 extends over 15 amino acids. The V gene lost 6 bases and the J gene lost 5 bases, with 19 bases spanning the gap. The germline gives CDR1 SNHLY, CDR2 FYNNEI. The CDR3 sequence: CASRKVRGSGTEAFF. DNA of the CDR3: TGTGCCAGCAGGAAGGTCCGGGGTTCGGGTACTGAAGCTTTCTTT.

This clone was detected once. The CDR3 DNA follows: TGTGCCAGCCGAACAGGGACGGGAGAGAAACTGTTTTTT. Its protein product is CASRTGTGEKLFF. This chain joins TRBV13 and TRBJ1-4, with D possibly TRBD1 on 6 matching bases. There are 13 residues in the CDR3. The V end was cut by 8 bases, the J end by 11 bases, with 18 bases between. From germline, CDR1 is PRHDT and CDR2 FYEKMQ (reference sequence).

Details on this clone: The germline gene is not matched at one end of the junction; a read error may be the cause. J is TRBJ2-6 and V is TRBV6-5, with D tentatively TRBD2 (6 bases). The V gene's germline CDR1 is MNHEY and CDR2 SVGAGI. This CDR3 is 15 amino acids long. CDR3 sequence reads: CTSTPGGSGANVLTF. Here the CDR3 DNA reads TGTACCAGCACCCCTGGGGGGTCCGGGGCCAACGTCCTGACTTTC.

J is TRBJ1-3 and V is TRBV4-2; D gene ambiguous. The germline V gene encodes CDR1 LGHNA and CDR2 YNFKEQ. V was trimmed by 0 bases and J by 2 bases, leaving 17 bases between them. The CDR3 totals 18 residues. The CDR3 DNA reads TGTGCCAGCAGCCAAGATCCACTGACGGCCGCCACTGGAAACACCATATATTTT. Translation: CASSQDPLTAATGNTIYF.

This clone is a singleton in its sample. The chain recombines TRBV10-3 with TRBJ2-3, with TRBD1 as a possible D gene (6 bases). Deletions cut 3 bases from V and 4 bases from J, with 14 bases between. Germline loops: CDR1 ENHRY, CDR2 SYGVKD. This CDR3 is built from 15 residues. CDR3 loop: CAISEGQGSPDTQYF. The CDR3 DNA follows: TGTGCCATCAGTGAAGGTCAGGGGAGCCCAGATACGCAGTATTTT.

This chain uses TRBV27 with TRBJ1-2; 8 bases agree with TRBD1. CDR3 length: 14 residues. Germline-derived CDR1 and CDR2 are MNHEY and SMNVEV (reference sequence). After removal of 6 bases from V and 8 bases from J, the junction contained 11 bases not matched to a gene. The CDR3 DNA is TGTGCCAGCAGATCGACAGGGGCCATTTTGGGCTACACCTTC. It codes for CASRSTGAILGYTF.

This sequence joins TRBV7-9 and TRBJ2-3; the match to TRBD1 covers 7 bases. Germline assignment: CDR1 SEHNR and CDR2 FQNEAQ (reference sequence). The CDR3 spans 14 residues. Unmatched junction bases numbered 5, after V lost 8 bases and J lost 0 bases. CDR3 sequence: CASCWDSSTDTQYF. The CDR3 DNA sequence: TGTGCCAGCTGCTGGGACAGCAGCACAGATACGCAGTATTTT.

The chain is built from TRBV19 and TRBJ1-1; D call uncertain. Looked up from germline, CDR1 is LNHDA and CDR2 is SQIVND (reference sequence). The CDR3 is made up of 12 amino acids. V was pared by 7 bases and J by 7 bases, with 13 bases between. In DNA, the CDR3 is TGTGCCAGTACCTCAGTGGGAGGTGAAGCTTTCTTT. Residues: CASTSVGGEAFF.